These 26 T cell receptor beta chains originate from one sample sequenced in a study of blood T cell repertoires in COVID-19 (dated by TCRdb to between 2020 and 2021). The library came from the immunoSEQ multiplex PCR assay. TCRdb carries this immuneACCESS record with in-frame sequences only. Its versions omit some clonotypes, under half of them owing to an unresolved V gene in the studies checked, with the rest unexplained. The sample table records over 110,000 clones; 79% of these occur just once. Roughly 3.6% of the sample lies in the top ten. The sequenced sample consisted of peripheral blood. Every receptor here comes from a man aged 60 to 75 with acute or convalescent COVID-19.

The rearrangement joins TRBV27 to TRBJ1-2, with a tentative D call TRBD1 (5 bases). The CDR3 runs to 15 residues. CDR1 is MNHEY, CDR2 SMNVEV, per germline (reference sequence). Trimming shortened V by 0 bases and J by 1 base, and 9 bases separated the two germline ends. The CDR3 here is CASSLSVGLNYGYTF. The CDR3 DNA reads as TGTGCCAGCAGTTTATCGGTGGGACTTAACTATGGCTACACCTTC.

The CDR3 loop reads CASSVQATNEKLFF. DNA for the CDR3: TGTGCCAGCAGTGTCCAGGCGACTAATGAAAAACTGTTTTTT. The chain has TRBV5-5 and TRBJ1-4; D unresolved. Per germline, CDR1 SGHKS and CDR2 YYEKEE (reference sequence). The CDR3 is 14 amino acids. V was cut by 5 bases and J by 2 bases, with 10 bases left in between.

For the CDR3, the DNA is TGTGCCAGCAGCTTGGGACAGAGCTACACCGGGGAGCTGTTTTTT. It is translated as CASSLGQSYTGELFF. The rearrangement links TRBV11-3 to TRBJ2-2; 7 bases align to TRBD1. The junction had 4 bases not matched to a gene; V was cut back by 3 bases and J by 3 bases. The CDR3 extends over 15 amino acids. The germline CDR1 and CDR2 sequences are SGHNT and YENEEA. The full variable domain, rest sourced from reference TRBV11-3 and TRBJ2-2, is EAGVVQSPRYKIIEKKQPVAFWCNPISGHNTLYWYLQNLGQGPELLIRYENEEAVDDSQLPKDRFSAERLKGVDSTLKIQPAELGDSAVYLCASSLGQSYTGELFFGEGSRLTVL.

The gene calls are TRBV28 and TRBJ2-7; 7 nucleotides align to TRBD1. Per the germline V gene, CDR1 is MDHEN and CDR2 is SYDVKM. This CDR3 spans 13 amino acids. With 6 bases clipped from V and 1 base from J, the junction kept 3 bases outside the gene matches. The CDR3: CASRRQGSYEQYF. The CDR3, as DNA: TGTGCCAGCAGGAGACAGGGTTCCTACGAGCAGTACTTC. Supplemented by reference TRBV28 and TRBJ2-7, the full variable domain reads DVKVTQSSRYLVKRTGEKVFLECVQDMDHENMFWYRQDPGLGLRLIYFSYDVKMKEKGDIPEGYSVSREKKERFSLILESASTNQTSMYLCASRRQGSYEQYFGPGTRLTVT.

V gene TRBV9 combines with J gene TRBJ2-3; 12 bases match TRBD2. V was clipped by 6 bases and J by 5 bases; unmatched bases: 7. The CDR3 has 15 amino acids. Germline V gives CDR1 SGDLS, CDR2 YYNGEE. The CDR3 region is CASNPSGRGGDTQYF. In DNA, the CDR3 is TGTGCCAGCAACCCTAGCGGGAGGGGTGGAGATACGCAGTATTTT.

The gene calls are TRBV4-1 and TRBJ1-3; D is ambiguous. The germline CDR1 and CDR2 sequences are MGHRA and YSYEKL. Trimming removed 2 bases at V and 0 bases at J, with 8 bases between. The CDR3 has 15 residues. CDR3 loop: CASSQIPSSGNTIYF. Here the CDR3 DNA reads TGCGCCAGCAGCCAAATACCTAGCTCTGGAAACACCATATATTTT.

The chain employs TRBV24-1 and TRBJ2-3; 12 bases fit TRBD2. This CDR3 is built from 20 residues. Germline V gene sequence: CDR1 KGHDR, CDR2 SFDVKD. Trimming cost V 4 bases and J 2 bases; bases outside gene matches: 15. The CDR3 nucleotides read TGTGCCACCAGTGACCCAATCGGACTAGCGGGGAAGGGTCCCACAGATACGCAGTATTTT. This gives the protein CATSDPIGLAGKGPTDTQYF.

The CDR3 sequence is CASSYQPAGGYNEQFF. CDR3 coding DNA: TGTGCCAGCAGTTACCAGCCAGCGGGAGGTTACAATGAGCAGTTCTTC. The chain has TRBV6-5 and TRBJ2-1; 9 bases agree with TRBD2. CDR1 and CDR2 from the germline V gene are MNHEY and SVGAGI. Unmatched junction bases numbered 6, after V lost 2 bases and J lost 4 bases. This CDR3 region has 16 residues.

The chain employs TRBV7-2 and TRBJ2-3, with 7 nucleotides matching TRBD2. This CDR3 comprises 16 residues. CDR1 is SGHTA and CDR2 is FQGNSA in the germline V gene. V lost 3 bases, J lost 4 bases, and 10 bases stayed unmatched. CDR3 coding DNA: TGTGCCAGCAGCTTTGGTGGCGGGAGCGGGGCAGATACGCAGTATTTT. Protein: CASSFGGGSGADTQYF. The complete variable domain, with remaining parts taken from reference TRBV7-2 and TRBJ2-3, reads GAGVSQSPSNKVTEKGKDVELRCDPISGHTALYWYRQSLGQGLEFLIYFQGNSAPDKSGLPSDRFSAERTGGSVSTLTIQRTQQEDSAVYLCASSFGGGSGADTQYFGPGTRLTVL.

This clone came up a few times. CDR3 loop: CASSIRSGTEFSYNEQFF. The CDR3 DNA is TGCGCCAGCAGCATCCGAAGCGGGACGGAGTTCTCCTACAATGAGCAGTTCTTC. V is TRBV5-1 and J is TRBJ2-1; 7 bases match TRBD2. After removal of 4 bases from V and 0 bases from J, the junction contained 13 bases not matched to a gene. CDR1 is SGHRS and CDR2 is YFSETQ in the germline V gene. The CDR3 is made up of 18 amino acids.

V usage is TRBV2 and J usage is TRBJ1-3; 9 positions agree with TRBD1. There are 17 residues in the CDR3. The ends lost 3 bases at V and 2 bases at J; junction bases unmatched: 8. The germline gives CDR1 SNHLY, CDR2 FYNNEI. This chain's CDR3 is CASSDMYRGLTGNTIYF. The CDR3 nucleotides are TGTGCCAGCAGTGATATGTACAGGGGGCTTACTGGAAACACCATATATTTT. Supplemented by reference TRBV2 and TRBJ1-3, the full variable domain reads EPEVTQTPSHQVTQMGQEVILRCVPISNHLYFYWYRQILGQKVEFLVSFYNNEISEKSEIFDDQFSVERPDGSNFTLKIRSTKLEDSAMYFCASSDMYRGLTGNTIYFGEGSWLTVV.

The chain employs TRBV9 and TRBJ2-7; tentative D call: TRBD1 (6 bases). From germline, CDR1 is SGDLS and CDR2 YYNGEE. The V gene lost 2 bases and the J gene lost 0 bases, with 12 bases spanning the gap. The CDR3 sequence is 15 residues long. The DNA for the CDR3 is TGTGCCAGCAGCGTTCAGGGGACGAGCTCCTACGAGCAGTACTTC. Amino acid sequence: CASSVQGTSSYEQYF.

Turning to this clone: Different DNA sequences within this sample yield the same CDR3. The genes are TRBV28 and TRBJ2-1, with TRBD2 matching over 8 bases. The CDR3 consists of 15 residues. V lost 5 bases and J lost 8; bases outside the gene matches: 11. Germline lookup yields CDR1 MDHEN and CDR2 SYDVKM. The CDR3 DNA follows: TGTGCCAGCAGTCCCTCACCCAGCGGGAGTGATGAGCAGTTCTTC. Its translation: CASSPSPSGSDEQFF.

The chain is built from TRBV7-2 and TRBJ2-5; 8 bases line up with TRBD2. Looked up from germline, CDR1 is SGHTA and CDR2 is FQGNSA. The junction had 16 bases not matched to a gene; V was cut back by 5 bases and J by 5 bases. The CDR3 length is 17 residues. As DNA, the CDR3 is TGTGCCAGCAGCCCCCTGGGGGGTAGCGGGATTTTTGAGACCCAGTACTTC. Amino acids: CASSPLGGSGIFETQYF. The whole variable domain, filled in from reference TRBV7-2 and TRBJ2-5, reads GAGVSQSPSNKVTEKGKDVELRCDPISGHTALYWYRQSLGQGLEFLIYFQGNSAPDKSGLPSDRFSAERTGGSVSTLTIQRTQQEDSAVYLCASSPLGGSGIFETQYFGPGTRLLVL.

The chain links TRBV28 to TRBJ2-7, with a tentative D call TRBD2 (6 bases). This CDR3 contains 15 residues. Trimming removed 7 bases from V and 2 bases from J, with 18 bases in between. CDR1 and CDR2 from the germline V gene are MDHEN and SYDVKM. The CDR3 protein is CASNPSGGRTYEQYF. The CDR3 bases are TGTGCCAGCAACCCCTCAGGAGGGCGGACCTACGAGCAGTACTTC.

J is TRBJ1-4 and V is TRBV5-4; 9 positions match TRBD1. After removal of 3 bases from V and 8 bases from J, the junction contained 8 bases not matched to a gene. This CDR3 is 15 amino acids long. The germline gives CDR1 SGHNT, CDR2 YYREEE (reference sequence). CDR3 region: CASSSGTGNWEKLFF. CDR3 coding DNA: TGTGCCAGCAGCTCTGGGACAGGGAACTGGGAAAAACTGTTTTTT.

V gene TRBV11-3 combines with J gene TRBJ2-1; D gene uncertain. Germline CDR1 SGHNT, CDR2 YENEEA. Trimming cost V 2 bases and J 7 bases, with 15 bases left between them. The CDR3 is made up of 15 amino acids. The CDR3 sequence is CASSLYPSSLNEQFF. Here the CDR3 DNA reads TGTGCCAGCAGCTTATATCCAAGCTCCCTAAATGAGCAGTTCTTC. Complete variable domain (other parts from reference TRBV11-3 and TRBJ2-1): EAGVVQSPRYKIIEKKQPVAFWCNPISGHNTLYWYLQNLGQGPELLIRYENEEAVDDSQLPKDRFSAERLKGVDSTLKIQPAELGDSAVYLCASSLYPSSLNEQFFGPGTRLTVL.

This clone was seen a handful of times. The rearrangement uses TRBV27 and TRBJ1-2; TRBD1 matches 11 bases. The CDR3 has 19 amino acids. Looked up from germline, CDR1 is MNHEY and CDR2 is SMNVEV (reference sequence). Unmatched junction bases numbered 9, after V lost 0 bases and J lost 0 bases. The CDR3 nucleotides are TGTGCCAGCAGTTTATCGTTCGGGGGACAGGGGGGAGCTAACTATGGCTACACCTTC. Amino acids: CASSLSFGGQGGANYGYTF.

This clone was observed a handful of times. The chain recombines TRBV24-1 with TRBJ2-2; 9 nucleotides agree with TRBD1. The CDR3 is 17 amino acids. With 5 bases clipped from V and 2 bases from J, the junction kept 8 bases outside the gene matches. Germline V gene data show CDR1 as KGHDR and CDR2 as SFDVKD. In DNA form, the CDR3 reads TGTGCCACCAGTGGGGAAAGGACAGGGGTTAACACCGGGGAGCTGTTTTTT. Translated, it gives CATSGERTGVNTGELFF.

This sequence joins TRBV5-5 and TRBJ2-7, with D possibly TRBD1 on 5 matching bases. Deletions cut 1 base from V and 4 bases from J, with 15 bases between. Germline CDR1 is SGHKS and CDR2 is YYEKEE (reference sequence). The CDR3 extends over 15 amino acids. CDR3 protein: CASSLLGEGVYEQYF. CDR3 coding DNA: TGTGCCAGCAGCTTGTTAGGAGAAGGGGTTTACGAGCAGTACTTC. Variable domain in full (rest from reference TRBV5-5 and TRBJ2-7): DAGVTQSPTHLIKTRGQQVTLRCSPISGHKSVSWYQQVLGQGPQFIFQYYEKEERGRGNFPDRFSARQFPNYSSELNVNALLLGDSALYLCASSLLGEGVYEQYFGPGTRLTVT.

The rearrangement uses TRBV6-2 or TRBV6-3 and TRBJ1-2; tentatively, D is TRBD1 (6 bases). Between the trimmed V and J ends, which lost 5 bases and 4 bases, there was a span of 17 bases. The germline V gene has CDR1 MNHEY and CDR2 SVGEGT. The CDR3 totals 15 residues. This chain's CDR3 is CASSQTGPAGYGYTF. CDR3 bases: TGTGCCAGCAGTCAAACAGGGCCGGCGGGCTATGGCTACACCTTC.

This chain links TRBV10-3 with TRBJ1-2; weak D call: TRBD1 (5 bases). V lost 4 bases to trimming and J lost 8 bases, with 11 bases between them. Germline CDR1 reads ENHRY; CDR2 reads SYGVKD. CDR3 length: 12 amino acids. CDR3 bases: TGTGCCATCAGTGTGGGGGAGGGCGGCTACACCTTC. Encoded protein: CAISVGEGGYTF.

This chain uses TRBV6-2 or TRBV6-3 with TRBJ2-1; 8 positions match TRBD2. The V gene's germline CDR1 is MNHEY and CDR2 SVGEGT. The CDR3 is 15 amino acids. V lost 1 base to trimming and J lost 7 bases; unmatched junction nucleotides: 6. The CDR3 nucleotides read TGTGCCAGCAGTTACTTACAGCGGGAGAGGAATGAGCAGTTCTTC. It yields the protein CASSYLQRERNEQFF.

The chain joins TRBV4-3 to TRBJ2-3; D gene uncertain. Germline V gene lookup returns CDR1 LGHNA and CDR2 YSLEER. The V and J ends lost 0 bases and 0 bases respectively, with 10 bases between them. The CDR3 has 16 amino acids. CDR3 loop: CASSQEPYFSTDTQYF. CDR3 in DNA: TGCGCCAGCAGCCAAGAGCCCTACTTTAGCACAGATACGCAGTATTTT.

The V and J genes are TRBV18 and TRBJ2-3; 8 nucleotides match TRBD1. CDR3 length: 15 residues. The ends lost 4 bases at V and 6 bases at J; junction bases unmatched: 9. Germline V gene data show CDR1 as KGHSH and CDR2 as LQKENI. The CDR3 DNA reads TGTGCCAGCTCACGGGACAGGTTGGGAAGGGATACGCAGTATTTT. It is translated as CASSRDRLGRDTQYF.

The chain joins TRBV7-9 to TRBJ2-1; 7 nucleotides line up with TRBD2. This CDR3 spans 15 amino acids. V shed 4 bases and J 2 bases; nucleotides not matched to a gene: 5. CDR1 is SEHNR, CDR2 FQNEAQ, per germline (reference sequence). The CDR3 DNA is TGTGCCAGCAGCTACGGGAGGCCGACCTACAATGAGCAGTTCTTC. The encoded protein is CASSYGRPTYNEQFF.